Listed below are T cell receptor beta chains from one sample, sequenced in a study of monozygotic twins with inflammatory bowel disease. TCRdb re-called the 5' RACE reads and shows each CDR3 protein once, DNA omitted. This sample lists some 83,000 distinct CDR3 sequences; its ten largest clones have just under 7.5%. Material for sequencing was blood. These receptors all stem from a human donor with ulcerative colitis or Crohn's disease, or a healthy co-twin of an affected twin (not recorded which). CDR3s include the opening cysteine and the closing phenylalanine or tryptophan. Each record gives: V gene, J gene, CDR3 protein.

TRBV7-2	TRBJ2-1	CASRPAGLSYNEQFF
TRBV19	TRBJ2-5	CASSIGAASETQYF
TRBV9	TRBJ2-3	CASSVERDTQYF
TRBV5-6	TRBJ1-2	CASLKDRDYGYTF
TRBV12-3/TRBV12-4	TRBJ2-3	CASRLTSGLTDTQYF
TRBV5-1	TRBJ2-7	CASSFTGLSSYEQYF
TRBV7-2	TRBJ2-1	CASSLGRSSWESF
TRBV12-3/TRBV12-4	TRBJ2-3	CASSLGGMGDTQYF
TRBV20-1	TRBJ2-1	CSAQGNYNEQFF
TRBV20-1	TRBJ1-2	CSARGDRLGQGSYGYTF
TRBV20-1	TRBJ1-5	CSVGSGGPRQPQHF
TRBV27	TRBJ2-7	CASIPTSGGYEQYF
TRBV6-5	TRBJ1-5	CASSYGAQGRPQHF
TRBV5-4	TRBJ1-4	CASSFGSPSTNEKLFF
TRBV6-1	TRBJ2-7	CASRGRQGGNEQYF
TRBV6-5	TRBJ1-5	CASRSDRGQPQHF
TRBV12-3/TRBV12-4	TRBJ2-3	CASSLRVTRGVYTDTQYF
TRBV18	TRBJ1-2	CASSPGQGALNYGYTF
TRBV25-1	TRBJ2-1	CASSDVGGASSYNEQFF
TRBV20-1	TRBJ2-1	CSAIYGTEQFF
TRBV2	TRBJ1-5	CASSGQGNSNQPQHF
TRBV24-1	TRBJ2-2	CATSDSNGRYTGELFF
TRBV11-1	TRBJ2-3	CASSLAPPGSGTDTQYF
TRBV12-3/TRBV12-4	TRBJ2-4	CASSSNQESRNIQYF
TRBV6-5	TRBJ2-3	CASSWVGGDTQYF
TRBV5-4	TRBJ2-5	CASSGRGTAQETQYF
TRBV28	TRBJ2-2	CASSSGQDTGELFF
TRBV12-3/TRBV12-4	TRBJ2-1	CASSLGGQGYNEQFF
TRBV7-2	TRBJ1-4	CASSFAGTGSEKLFF